The 29 T cell receptor beta chains given below trace back to one sample, sequenced in a study of cytomegalovirus exposure and HLA in healthy donors. 60 Vbeta and 13 Jbeta primers were used in PCR. Using immunoSEQ multiplex PCR, the repertoire was profiled, and TCRdb retains in-frame clones only, with some absent. Among about 82,000 clones listed, about 74% were seen once. The specimen sequenced was PBMCs. All receptors come from a woman in her 50s in good health and CMV-seropositive.

This clone was detected only a few times. The V and J genes are TRBV5-1 and TRBJ2-7; a weak D match, TRBD1 (6 bases). This CDR3 contains 11 residues. The V and J ends lost 6 bases and 7 bases respectively, with 11 bases between them. Germline values: CDR1 SGHRS, CDR2 YFSETQ. The CDR3 is CASNRDEEQYF. CDR3 coding DNA: TGCGCCAGCAACAGGGATGAGGAGCAGTACTTC.

As to this clone: One junction end does not reproduce the germline sequence, and a read error may be involved. The chain links TRBV6-6 to TRBJ2-7; TRBD1 agrees at 8 bases. Germline-derived CDR1 and CDR2 are MNHNY and SVGAGI (reference sequence). There are 15 residues in the CDR3. The CDR3 DNA is TGTGCCAGCAGTTACCTCTCGGGGACAGGCATCTCTAGTGTTTTC. Its protein product is CASSYLSGTGISSVF.

This chain links TRBV7-8 with TRBJ1-2, with TRBD1 identical over 8 bases. The germline V gene has CDR1 SGHVS and CDR2 FQNEAQ. Trimming removed 4 bases from V and 4 bases from J; junction bases left unmatched: 5. This CDR3 contains 14 residues. In DNA, the CDR3 is TGTGCCAGCAGCTACGGACAGGGCAGCTATGGCTACACCTTC. It yields the protein CASSYGQGSYGYTF.

The count of this clone is one. The rearrangement joins TRBV27 to TRBJ2-3, with D perhaps TRBD2 (5 bases). The germline V and J ends were trimmed by 2 bases and 0 bases, with 6 bases remaining between them. Germline values: CDR1 MNHEY, CDR2 SMNVEV (reference sequence). There are 14 residues in the CDR3. The CDR3 protein is CASSLQRSTDTQYF. CDR3 DNA: TGTGCCAGCAGTTTACAGCGGAGCACAGATACGCAGTATTTT.

The rearrangement links TRBV27 to TRBJ1-2, with 7 bases fitting TRBD1. The CDR3 is 15 amino acids. Germline values: CDR1 MNHEY, CDR2 SMNVEV (reference sequence). With V trimmed by 1 base and J by 7 bases, 9 bases remained unmatched. CDR3 coding DNA: TGTGCCAGCAGTTTATTGGCTGTGACAGGGTCTGGCTACACCTTC. Amino acid sequence: CASSLLAVTGSGYTF.

The rearrangement uses TRBV2 and TRBJ2-7, with 10 bases identical to TRBD1. The V and J ends lost 6 bases and 4 bases, in that order; junction bases with no gene match: 6. The CDR3 consists of 14 residues. Germline V gives CDR1 SNHLY, CDR2 FYNNEI. CDR3 in amino acids: CASRATGGRYEQYF. CDR3 bases: TGTGCCAGCAGGGCGACAGGGGGCAGGTACGAGCAGTACTTC.

This chain links TRBV27 with TRBJ2-7, with TRBD1 matching over 7 bases. Per the germline V gene, CDR1 is MNHEY and CDR2 is SMNVEV (reference sequence). This CDR3 has 15 amino acids. V dropped 2 bases and J dropped 1; count of bases not matched to a gene: 5. As DNA, the CDR3 is TGTGCCAGCAGTTTAACATCGGGACAGTCCTACGAGCAGTACTTC. Residues: CASSLTSGQSYEQYF.

The rearrangement joins TRBV4-1 to TRBJ1-5; D is undetermined. CDR3 size: 17 residues. Germline values: CDR1 MGHRA, CDR2 YSYEKL. V shed 1 base and J shed 1 base, with 14 bases lying between them. DNA for the CDR3: TGCGCCAGCAGCCAAGCGGGAGTAGGATCGAGCAATCAGCCCCAGCATTTT. As protein: CASSQAGVGSSNQPQHF.

The V gene is TRBV9, the J gene TRBJ2-5, with D tentatively TRBD2 (6 bases). CDR1 is SGDLS and CDR2 is YYNGEE in the germline V gene. The CDR3 loop spans 15 amino acids. V gave up 1 base and J gave up 2 bases, with 12 bases separating them. DNA of the CDR3: TGTGCCAGCAGCGTAATGGGGACTCCACAAGAGACCCAGTACTTC. This sequence encodes CASSVMGTPQETQYF.

The chain carries TRBV2 and TRBJ1-2; D remains unclear. Germline V gene data show CDR1 as SNHLY and CDR2 as FYNNEI. This CDR3 spans 11 amino acids. The germline V and J ends were trimmed by 3 bases and 8 bases, with 7 bases remaining between them. The CDR3 loop reads CASSDPQGYTF. The CDR3 DNA reads as TGTGCCAGCAGTGATCCCCAAGGCTACACCTTC.

The gene calls are TRBV11-3 and TRBJ2-3; 7 bases map to TRBD1. Germline V gene sequence: CDR1 SGHNT, CDR2 YENEEA. This CDR3 spans 14 amino acids. J was trimmed by 5 bases and V by 7 bases; bases with no gene match: 9. The CDR3 reads CASNPQGDVDTQYF. The CDR3, as DNA: TGTGCCAGCAACCCGCAGGGGGATGTAGATACGCAGTATTTT.

The DNA for the CDR3 is TGTGCCAGCAGCTTGGGACTAGTGAATGAGCAGTTCTTC. It codes for CASSLGLVNEQFF. V is TRBV5-4 and J is TRBJ2-1; tentative D call: TRBD2 (6 bases). V was clipped by 0 bases and J by 7 bases, with 8 bases between them. Germline V lookup: CDR1 SGHNT, CDR2 YYREEE (reference sequence). The CDR3 runs to 13 residues.

The genes are TRBV18 and TRBJ1-1, with a tentative D call TRBD1 (5 bases). The CDR3 has 13 residues. The ends were cut back, 6 bases at V and 7 bases at J, with 15 bases in the middle. Germline V gene data show CDR1 as KGHSH and CDR2 as LQKENI. The CDR3 nucleotides are TGTGCCAGCTCCCCGCGCGGGACGAATGAAGCTTTCTTT. Its protein is CASSPRGTNEAFF.

V gene TRBV20-1 combines with J gene TRBJ1-2; D gene unclear. The germline CDR1 and CDR2 sequences are DFQATT and SNEGSKA (reference sequence). This CDR3 contains 8 residues. CDR3 amino acids: CSGRDYTF. CDR3 nucleotides: TGCAGCGGTCGGGACTACACCTTC.

This chain uses TRBV25-1 with TRBJ2-7, with a possible D match to TRBD2 (9 bases). Trimming removed 6 bases from V and 13 bases from J, with 16 bases in between. The germline CDR1 and CDR2 sequences are MGHDK and SYGVNS. This CDR3 has 11 residues. The chain's CDR3 is CASSRGREGYF. DNA for the CDR3: TGTGCCAGCAGCAGGGGGCGGGAGGGTTACTTC.

This chain connects TRBV27 to TRBJ1-2; a weak D match, TRBD1 (6 bases). The germline gives CDR1 MNHEY, CDR2 SMNVEV (reference sequence). With 0 bases removed from V and 3 bases from J, the gap between germline ends came to 14 bases. This CDR3 has 16 amino acids. This CDR3 is CASSLSRTGIDYGYTF. The CDR3 nucleotides read TGTGCCAGCAGTTTATCGAGAACAGGGATCGACTATGGCTACACCTTC.

This clone was counted only a few times. The rearrangement joins TRBV11-2 to TRBJ2-3, with D tentatively TRBD2 (5 bases). Germline lookup yields CDR1 SGHAT and CDR2 FQNNGV. Trimming removed 4 bases from V and 6 bases from J, with 17 bases in between. The CDR3 extends over 15 amino acids. CDR3 amino acids: CASSSLGSTADTQYF. CDR3 DNA: TGTGCCAGCAGCTCATTAGGGAGCACAGCTGATACGCAGTATTTT.

The CDR3 DNA sequence: TGTGCCTGGAAGTCGGGGGAGAGGTACAATGAGCAGTTCTTC. It yields the protein CAWKSGERYNEQFF. The rearrangement links TRBV30 to TRBJ2-1; perhaps TRBD2 as D (6 bases). Looked up from germline, CDR1 is GTSNPN and CDR2 is SVGIG (reference sequence). The CDR3 consists of 14 residues. Trimming removed 4 bases at V and 4 bases at J, with 14 bases between.

Only a few counts were recorded for this clone. V is TRBV2 and J is TRBJ1-5; 11 nucleotides line up with TRBD1. Germline V gene data show CDR1 as SNHLY and CDR2 as FYNNEI. The junction had 5 bases not matched to a gene; V was cut back by 8 bases and J by 5 bases. This CDR3 is 14 amino acids long. CDR3 sequence: CASDRTGGDQPQHF. In DNA form, the CDR3 reads TGTGCCAGCGATCGGACAGGGGGCGATCAGCCCCAGCATTTT.

V is TRBV6-5 and J is TRBJ1-4; 10 nucleotides match TRBD1. V was pared by 5 bases and J by 7 bases, with 4 bases of the junction left unmatched. Germline loops: CDR1 MNHEY, CDR2 SVGAGI. The CDR3 consists of 14 residues. CDR3 loop: CASSPDRGFEKLFF. For the CDR3, the DNA is TGTGCCAGCAGTCCGGACAGGGGGTTTGAAAAACTGTTTTTT.

This chain links TRBV11-2 with TRBJ2-1; weak D call: TRBD2 (5 bases). Deletions cut 2 bases from V and 0 bases from J, with 14 bases between. Germline V CDR1 and CDR2: SGHAT, FQNNGV. CDR3 length: 17 residues. The CDR3 DNA is TGTGCCAGCAGCTTATATGTGGGAGCTCCCTCCTACAATGAGCAGTTCTTC. This sequence encodes CASSLYVGAPSYNEQFF.

The chain joins TRBV4-2 to TRBJ2-7, with TRBD2 matching over 8 bases. The germline V gene has CDR1 LGHNA and CDR2 YNFKEQ. The V and J ends lost 3 bases and 7 bases, in that order; junction bases with no gene match: 17. This CDR3 is built from 17 residues. The CDR3: CASSQSLDGRAGGEQYF. CDR3 DNA sequence: TGTGCCAGCAGCCAGTCCTTAGACGGGAGGGCCGGTGGAGAGCAGTACTTC.

This chain joins TRBV4-2 and TRBJ2-5; TRBD2 might be the D (6 bases). Germline loops: CDR1 LGHNA, CDR2 YNFKEQ. The CDR3 extends over 16 amino acids. The V gene lost 1 base and the J gene lost 1 base, with 13 bases spanning the gap. CDR3 DNA: TGTGCCAGCAGCCAAGGGTTGGGGGGAGGCCAAGAGACCCAGTACTTC. Protein product: CASSQGLGGGQETQYF.

CDR3 in amino acids: CASSQDLAQGRGYTF. CDR3 coding DNA: TGTGCCAGCAGCCAAGATCTAGCACAGGGACGAGGCTACACCTTC. V gene TRBV4-2 combines with J gene TRBJ1-2; tentative D call: TRBD1 (6 bases). CDR3 size: 15 residues. V was shortened by 0 bases and J by 8 bases, with 16 bases between the two germline ends. Germline V CDR1 and CDR2: LGHNA, YNFKEQ.

This CDR3 reads CASSVAGAPSTDTQYF. For the CDR3, the DNA is TGTGCCAGCAGCGTAGCTGGAGCACCCAGCACAGATACGCAGTATTTT. This sequence joins TRBV9 and TRBJ2-3; D uncertain. Trimming cost V 0 bases and J 0 bases, with 11 bases left between them. CDR1 is SGDLS, CDR2 YYNGEE, per germline. The CDR3 extends over 16 amino acids.

J is TRBJ1-2 and V is TRBV6-5; perhaps TRBD1 as D (5 bases). CDR3 length: 16 residues. The ends were cut back, 0 bases at V and 4 bases at J, with 15 bases in the middle. Per germline, CDR1 MNHEY and CDR2 SVGAGI. CDR3 amino acids: CASSYSPPDGGYGYTF. CDR3 DNA: TGTGCCAGCAGTTACTCGCCCCCCGACGGGGGCTATGGCTACACCTTC.

This clone has only a few counts. The chain joins TRBV4-2 to TRBJ1-1; D is possibly TRBD1 (5 bases). V shed 3 bases and J shed 1 base, with 12 bases lying between them. CDR3 size: 15 residues. CDR1 and CDR2 from the germline V gene are LGHNA and YNFKEQ. Here the CDR3 reads CASSHSDGGNTEAFF. The CDR3 nucleotides read TGTGCCAGCAGCCACTCAGACGGGGGGAACACTGAAGCTTTCTTT.

The chain employs TRBV29-1 and TRBJ2-3, with 7 bases lining up with TRBD1. CDR3 size: 14 residues. Trimming cost V 4 bases and J 1 base; bases outside gene matches: 5. Germline V lookup: CDR1 SQVTM, CDR2 ANQGSEA. CDR3: CSVADRDRTDTQYF. CDR3 nucleotides: TGCAGCGTTGCCGACAGGGATCGCACAGATACGCAGTATTTT.

The chain uses TRBV2 and TRBJ1-1; 8 bases match TRBD1. Trimming removed 6 bases from V and 1 base from J; junction bases left unmatched: 4. CDR3 length equals 14 residues. Germline assignment: CDR1 SNHLY and CDR2 FYNNEI. CDR3 protein: CASRDGQGNTEAFF. The CDR3 nucleotides are TGTGCCAGCAGGGACGGACAGGGGAACACTGAAGCTTTCTTT. Full variable domain (outside the CDR3, taken from reference TRBV2 and TRBJ1-1): EPEVTQTPSHQVTQMGQEVILRCVPISNHLYFYWYRQILGQKVEFLVSFYNNEISEKSEIFDDQFSVERPDGSNFTLKIRSTKLEDSAMYFCASRDGQGNTEAFFGQGTRLTVV.